The 8 T cell receptor beta chains given below trace back to one sample, sequenced in a study of somatic mutations in cytotoxic T cells in rheumatoid arthritis. This table comes from immunoSEQ multiplex PCR, and its TCRdb copy is limited to in-frame clones, with some not included. The data show about 9,000 clones, 75% to 80% seen once. The sequenced sample consisted of CD8+ T cells sorted from blood. These receptors were collected from an adult with rheumatoid arthritis.

V and J are TRBV6-1 and TRBJ1-5; possibly TRBD1 for D (6 bases). This CDR3 has 14 amino acids. Between the trimmed V and J ends, which lost 9 bases and 9 bases, there was a span of 21 bases. CDR1 and CDR2 from the germline V gene are MNHNS and SASEGT. The CDR3 loop is CASTGPLAIRPQHF. In DNA, the CDR3 is TGTGCCAGTACAGGGCCCCTAGCAATCAGGCCCCAGCATTTT.

V gene TRBV6-5 combines with J gene TRBJ2-7; maybe TRBD2 (5 bases). Germline CDR1 is MNHEY and CDR2 is SVGAGI. CDR3 length: 13 residues. Trimming removed 2 bases from V and 2 bases from J, with 7 bases in between. Here the CDR3 reads CASSYGSTYEQYF. The CDR3 nucleotides are TGTGCCAGCAGTTACGGGAGCACCTACGAGCAGTACTTC.

V usage is TRBV27 and J usage is TRBJ2-7; D is unclear. The CDR3 loop spans 14 amino acids. CDR1 and CDR2 (germline): MNHEY, SMNVEV (reference sequence). V was cut by 7 bases and J by 3 bases, with 16 bases left in between. CDR3 in amino acids: CASKGTSSNYEQYF. CDR3 bases: TGTGCCAGCAAGGGCACCAGCTCAAACTACGAGCAGTACTTC.

The chain combines TRBV9 with TRBJ2-1; D call uncertain. Germline V gene lookup returns CDR1 SGDLS and CDR2 YYNGEE. There are 16 residues in the CDR3. Trimming shortened V by 0 bases and J by 3 bases, and 13 bases separated the two germline ends. CDR3 in amino acids: CASSVGKSPVYNEQFF. CDR3 in DNA: TGTGCCAGCAGCGTAGGGAAGTCACCGGTCTACAATGAGCAGTTCTTC.

The chain has TRBV9 and TRBJ2-1; tentatively, D is TRBD2 (6 bases). Between the trimmed V and J ends, which lost 0 bases and 0 bases, there was a span of 10 bases. The CDR3 loop spans 16 amino acids. Per the germline V gene, CDR1 is SGDLS and CDR2 is YYNGEE. The CDR3 loop is CASSVAPTSSYNEQFF. CDR3 sequence (DNA): TGTGCCAGCAGCGTAGCACCGACTAGCTCCTACAATGAGCAGTTCTTC.

This sequence joins TRBV5-1 and TRBJ2-3, with D perhaps TRBD1 or TRBD2 (6 bases each). This CDR3 is built from 17 residues. From germline, CDR1 is SGHRS and CDR2 YFSETQ. V was cut by 0 bases and J by 6 bases, with 20 bases left in between. The DNA of the CDR3 is TGCGCCAGCAGCTTGGGAGGGGGGTTCGGCTCTGCGGATACGCAGTATTTT. Its protein product is CASSLGGGFGSADTQYF.

The chain recombines TRBV2 with TRBJ2-1; possibly TRBD1 or TRBD2 for D (5 bases each). CDR1 is SNHLY, CDR2 FYNNEI, per germline. CDR3 length equals 12 residues. Trimming stripped 4 bases from V and 6 bases from J, with 7 bases between. CDR3 sequence reads: CASSGDRNEQFF. The DNA of the CDR3 is TGTGCCAGCAGTGGGGACCGCAATGAGCAGTTCTTC.

The chain couples TRBV7-6 to TRBJ2-1, with a possible D match to TRBD1 (6 bases). Trimming took 0 bases from V and 1 from J, leaving 10 bases between them. Germline V gene data show CDR1 as SGHVS and CDR2 as FNYEAQ. This CDR3 comprises 16 residues. The CDR3 here is CASSLAVQGSYNEQFF. The CDR3 DNA reads as TGTGCCAGCAGCTTAGCAGTTCAGGGGTCCTACAATGAGCAGTTCTTC.